This T cell receptor (beta chain) was sequenced during a study of T cells in Graves' hyperthyroidism and ophthalmopathy. General study points: Most clonotypes expanded in thyroid above 0.001 were likewise present in blood. Patients with ophthalmopathy were separated from those with stable hyperthyroidism by a 13 V-J model.

The length of the CDR3 is 14 residues. V lost 4 bases and J 0 bases, leaving 11 bases between the germline ends. Germline assignment: CDR1 SGHRS and CDR2 YFSETQ. This clonotype came up a few times. Antigen specificity is unknown. The CDR3 regions of TCR beta were amplified from RNA transcripts. Carried out on the TCR CDR3, a first-round RT-PCR used the HTBI primer set. TCRdb re-derived calls from the multiplex PCR reads in MiXCR, one entry per CDR3 protein. The sample records fewer than 900,000 distinct CDR3 sequences, over 15% being singletons. Material for sequencing was blood. This receptor was identified in a man aged 18 to 30 with Graves' hyperthyroidism. This chain joins TRBV5-1 and TRBJ2-7; possibly TRBD2 for D (6 bases). This chain's CDR3 is CASSTGTFSYEQYF. CDR3 coding DNA: TGCGCCAGCAGCACCGGGACTTTCTCCTACGAGCAGTACTTC.